The 18 T cell receptor beta chains in this list originate from one sample, sequenced in a study of OX40 agonist ivuxolimab in advanced cancers. Generated by immunoSEQ multiplex PCR, the TCRdb table keeps only in-frame clones and is missing some. The sample gives tens of thousands of clones, around 91% of which show up once; under 7.5% is in the top ten. The sample in question was CD4+ or CD8+ T cells sorted from blood, obtained in a trial of the OX40 agonist ivuxolimab. Source of these receptors: an adult with an advanced solid tumor such as melanoma, head and neck, liver or kidney cancer.

This chain links TRBV2 with TRBJ1-1; D is possibly TRBD1 (6 bases). Germline V lookup: CDR1 SNHLY, CDR2 FYNNEI. This CDR3 is 14 amino acids long. Trimming stripped 2 bases from V and 8 bases from J, with 15 bases between. CDR3 protein: CASSEITGWKEAFF. CDR3 nucleotide sequence: TGTGCCAGCAGTGAAATTACAGGGTGGAAGGAAGCTTTCTTT.

V gene TRBV19 combines with J gene TRBJ1-1; 8 bases map to TRBD1. Unmatched junction bases numbered 5, after V lost 1 base and J lost 7 bases. Germline lookup yields CDR1 LNHDA and CDR2 SQIVND (reference sequence). The CDR3 is 14 amino acids. Here the CDR3 reads CASSIGQGWIEAFF. The CDR3 bases are TGTGCCAGTAGTATAGGACAGGGGTGGATTGAAGCTTTCTTT.

The chain employs TRBV19 and TRBJ1-1; D remains unclear. The CDR3 contains 13 residues. Germline lookup yields CDR1 LNHDA and CDR2 SQIVND (reference sequence). V was pared by 3 bases and J by 5 bases, with 10 bases between. The CDR3 sequence: CASSMNKRTEAFF. The CDR3 DNA follows: TGTGCCAGTAGTATGAATAAACGGACTGAAGCTTTCTTT.

This clone appeared once. CDR3 region: CASSLAGVLYGYTF. The DNA of the CDR3 is TGCGCCAGCAGCCTGGCGGGGGTGCTGTATGGCTACACCTTC. The chain has TRBV5-1 and TRBJ1-2, with D perhaps TRBD1 (5 bases). The germline CDR1 and CDR2 sequences are SGHRS and YFSETQ. Trimming took off 4 bases at V and 5 bases at J, with 15 bases between the two ends. CDR3 length: 14 amino acids.

This chain joins TRBV15 and TRBJ2-5; 9 bases agree with TRBD1. CDR3 length: 16 residues. Germline V gene data show CDR1 as LNHNV and CDR2 as YYDKDF (reference sequence). The V segment lost 3 bases and the J segment 5 bases; nucleotides outside the gene matches: 10. This chain's CDR3 is CATSSQDRGGGETQYF. The CDR3 nucleotides read TGTGCCACCAGCAGCCAAGACAGGGGGGGAGGGGAGACCCAGTACTTC.

The rearrangement uses TRBV19 and TRBJ2-5, with TRBD1 matching 8 bases. Unmatched junction bases numbered 1, after V lost 0 bases and J lost 4 bases. Germline V lookup: CDR1 LNHDA, CDR2 SQIVND (reference sequence). This CDR3 has 14 amino acids. For the CDR3, the DNA is TGTGCCAGTAGTATAGACGACAGGGGAGAGACCCAGTACTTC. Its translation is CASSIDDRGETQYF. Full variable domain (outside the CDR3, taken from reference TRBV19 and TRBJ2-5): DGGITQSPKYLFRKEGQNVTLSCEQNLNHDAMYWYRQDPGQGLRLIYYSQIVNDFQKGDIAEGYSVSREKKESFPLTVTSAQKNPTAFYLCASSIDDRGETQYFGPGTRLLVL.

The chain combines TRBV11-2 with TRBJ2-7; 9 positions match TRBD1. The germline gives CDR1 SGHAT, CDR2 FQNNGV. The CDR3 is 15 amino acids. With V trimmed by 0 bases and J by 3 bases, 3 bases remained unmatched. CDR3 DNA: TGTGCCAGCAGCTTAGATCTGGGACAGGGCTACGAGCAGTACTTC. As protein: CASSLDLGQGYEQYF. Based on the CDR3 plus reference TRBV11-2 and TRBJ2-7, the full variable domain is EAGVAQSPRYKIIEKRQSVAFWCNPISGHATLYWYQQILGQGPKLLIQFQNNGVVDDSQLPKDRFSAERLKGVDSTLKIQPAKLEDSAVYLCASSLDLGQGYEQYFGPGTRLTVT.

The gene calls are TRBV12-5 and TRBJ2-3; D unclear. V gave up 5 bases and J gave up 6 bases, with 6 bases separating them. This CDR3 is 11 amino acids long. From germline, CDR1 is LGHNT and CDR2 FRNRAP. Here the CDR3 DNA reads TGTGCTAGTGGTATAGCTGATACGCAGTATTTT. Encoded protein: CASGIADTQYF.

The chain carries TRBV27 and TRBJ1-6; 9 positions match TRBD1. Germline CDR1 and CDR2: MNHEY and SMNVEV (reference sequence). V shed 3 bases and J 7 bases; nucleotides not matched to a gene: 1. The length of the CDR3 is 14 residues. The CDR3 sequence is CASSFDRGNSPLHF. DNA of the CDR3: TGTGCCAGCAGTTTCGACAGGGGGAATTCACCCCTCCACTTT.

V usage is TRBV19 and J usage is TRBJ2-1; a weak D match, TRBD1 (6 bases). Per germline, CDR1 LNHDA and CDR2 SQIVND (reference sequence). Trimming took off 3 bases at V and 4 bases at J, with 7 bases between the two ends. This CDR3 contains 13 residues. CDR3 loop: CASSIQGYNEQFF. CDR3 nucleotide sequence: TGTGCCAGTAGTATTCAGGGGTACAATGAGCAGTTCTTC.

The chain combines TRBV6-4 with TRBJ2-1; TRBD2 aligns across 10 bases. This CDR3 is 13 amino acids long. Germline V gives CDR1 MRHNA, CDR2 SNTAGT. Trimming at V came to 6 bases and at J to 7 bases, leaving 3 bases not matched to a gene. The CDR3 nucleotides read TGTGCCAGCAGCTCTAGCGGGAGAAATGAGCAGTTCTTC. Residues: CASSSSGRNEQFF.

The CDR3 region is CASSQDRLSYEQYF. The CDR3 bases are TGCGCCAGCAGCCAAGACCGACTTTCCTACGAGCAGTACTTC. The V call is TRBV4-1, the J call TRBJ2-7; D remains ambiguous. This CDR3 has 14 amino acids. Looked up from germline, CDR1 is MGHRA and CDR2 is YSYEKL. V was shortened by 0 bases and J by 1 base, with 7 bases between the two germline ends.

The rearrangement links TRBV27 to TRBJ1-1, with D possibly being TRBD1 (5 bases). Trimming took 5 bases from V and 3 from J, leaving 13 bases between them. CDR3 length: 14 amino acids. Germline loops: CDR1 MNHEY, CDR2 SMNVEV (reference sequence). The CDR3 is CASSPLGADTEAFF. CDR3 sequence (DNA): TGTGCCAGCAGTCCGCTAGGGGCGGACACTGAAGCTTTCTTT.

The rearrangement joins TRBV7-9 to TRBJ2-1, with a weak D call TRBD2 (6 bases). The CDR3 runs 16 residues. Germline lookup yields CDR1 SEHNR and CDR2 FQNEAQ (reference sequence). With 4 bases removed from V and 10 bases from J, the gap between germline ends came to 23 bases. Here the CDR3 DNA reads TGTGCCAGCAGCTCAACCGGGACTTATAGTATATGGGAGCAGTTCTTC. This translates into CASSSTGTYSIWEQFF.

This chain connects TRBV27 to TRBJ1-4; D is undetermined. The V end was cut by 2 bases, the J end by 6 bases, with 16 bases between. Germline CDR1 is MNHEY and CDR2 is SMNVEV (reference sequence). The CDR3 runs 16 residues. CDR3 loop: CASSLTYSARYEKLFF. The CDR3 DNA is TGTGCCAGCAGTTTAACCTACAGCGCGAGGTATGAAAAACTGTTTTTT.

The rearrangement joins TRBV5-1 to TRBJ1-5; the D gene is possibly TRBD1 (5 bases). Trimming pared 2 bases from V and 6 bases from J, leaving 12 bases between. The germline V gene encodes CDR1 SGHRS and CDR2 YFSETQ. This CDR3 is 14 amino acids long. CDR3 region: CASSLGQGVQPQHF. DNA for the CDR3: TGCGCCAGCAGCTTAGGGCAGGGCGTTCAGCCCCAGCATTTT.

The chain has TRBV13 and TRBJ1-1; no clear D. The CDR3 consists of 12 residues. Between the trimmed V and J ends, which lost 1 base and 7 bases, there was a span of 7 bases. Looked up from germline, CDR1 is PRHDT and CDR2 is FYEKMQ (reference sequence). The CDR3 nucleotides are TGTGCCAGCAGCTTAGCGGGGATTGAAGCTTTCTTT. Encoded protein: CASSLAGIEAFF.

The CDR3: CASSIGQGAEQYF. CDR3 DNA sequence: TGTGCCAGCAGTATCGGACAGGGTGCCGAGCAGTACTTC. The V gene is TRBV27, the J gene TRBJ2-7, with 8 bases identical to TRBD1. Trimming at V came to 5 bases and at J to 6 bases, leaving 6 bases not matched to a gene. Germline CDR1 and CDR2: MNHEY and SMNVEV (reference sequence). The CDR3 has 13 residues.